This T cell receptor beta chain was identified during a study of molecular identifiers for immune sequencing clone quantification. Study-wide context: RNA, taken in replicates from about 21,000 or 97,000 naive CD8 cells, was split five ways, with four sequenced. Findings of the study overall: Molecules of identical TCR sharing a barcode could underestimate highly expanded clone sizes.

The CDR3 has 16 amino acids. Germline loops: CDR1 MNHEY, CDR2 SMNVEV (reference sequence). V lost 8 bases, J lost 1 base, and 19 bases lay in between. TCRdb passed the PCR reads through MiXCR, listing each CDR3 protein once. The sample includes a few hundred thousand distinct CDR3 sequences, about a fifth of them seen just once. Notes on this clonotype: Its matching antigen is unknown.

This TCR derives from a human donor in good health. Some libraries in this study had Jurkat cell RNA spiked in. Sequenced: naive CD8+ T cells from blood, with Jurkat cell RNA spiked in. Subset: FACS-sorted CD8+CD4-CCR7+CD45RA+ naive T cells. The chain is built from TRBV27 and TRBJ2-3, with D hard to call. The CDR3: CASAKIRVVGTDTQYF. In DNA, the CDR3 is TGTGCCAGCGCAAAAATAAGGGTGGTTGGCACAGATACGCAGTATTTT.